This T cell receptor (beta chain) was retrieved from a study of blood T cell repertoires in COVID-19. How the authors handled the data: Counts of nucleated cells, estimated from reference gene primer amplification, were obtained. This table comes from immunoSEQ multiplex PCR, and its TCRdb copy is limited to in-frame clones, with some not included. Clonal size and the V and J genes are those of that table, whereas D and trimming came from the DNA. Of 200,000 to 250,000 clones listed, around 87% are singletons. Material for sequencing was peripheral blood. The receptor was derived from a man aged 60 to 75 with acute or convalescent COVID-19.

The CDR3, as DNA: TGTGCCAGCAGCGCAACCTTGGACAGGGAAGAGACCCAGTACTTC. Its protein product is CASSATLDREETQYF. The gene calls are TRBV7-2 and TRBJ2-5; 8 nucleotides align to TRBD1. The V and J ends lost 5 bases and 3 bases, in that order; junction bases with no gene match: 8. This CDR3 has 15 residues. Germline V gives CDR1 SGHTA, CDR2 FQGNSA.